This is a list of T cell receptor beta chains from one sample in a study of response to subunit inactivated influenza vaccine. MiXCR, applied by TCRdb to the RT-PCR reads, yields one record per CDR3 protein. Of 700,000 to 900,000 distinct CDR3 sequences listed, around 20% are singletons. Specimen: PBMCs from blood, collected 4 to 6 days after vaccination. The receptors stem from a man aged 50-59 years who received an inactivated influenza vaccine. CDR3s include the opening cysteine and the closing phenylalanine or tryptophan. The D gene is left open where the match is weak. Part of the rows lack a size; the others show once, few, many or a class for expanded clones.

size | D | J | V | CDR3 | DNA
NA | NA | TRBJ2-1 | TRBV27 | CASSSVTYNEQFF | TGTGCCAGCAGTTCCGTCACCTACAATGAGCAGTTCTTC
NA | NA | TRBJ2-1 | TRBV20-1 | CSAAGPRGVF | TGCAGTGCGGCCGGGCCCCGCGGGGTCTTC
NA | NA | TRBJ2-3 | TRBV27 | CARLVPSTDTQYF | TGTGCCAGACTAGTACCTAGCACAGATACGCAGTATTTT
few | TRBD2 | TRBJ2-1 | TRBV5-5 | CASSILGGDSYNEQFF | TGTGCCAGCAGCATCCTCGGGGGGGACTCCTACAATGAGCAGTTCTTC
few | NA | TRBJ2-4 | TRBV7-2 | CASSLKGSNIQYF | TGTGCCAGCAGCTTGAAGGGGTCAAACATTCAGTACTTC
NA | NA | TRBJ2-7 | TRBV7-2 | CASRPLGTYEQYF | TGTGCCAGCAGGCCCCTCGGCACCTACGAGCAGTACTTC
NA | TRBD2 | TRBJ2-1 | TRBV28 | CASSLLGTSGRNEQFF | TGTGCCAGCAGCTTACTAGGGACTAGCGGGAGAAATGAGCAGTTCTTC
NA | NA | TRBJ2-5 | TRBV6-5 | CASSYFPQGRKKTQYF | TGTGCCAGCAGTTACTTCCCACAGGGAAGGAAAAAGACCCAGTACTTC
many | NA | TRBJ2-3 | TRBV7-8 | CASSLAYGSANTQYF | TGTGCCAGCAGCTTAGCTTATGGGTCCGCGAATACGCAGTATTTT
many | TRBD2 | TRBJ2-5 | TRBV5-1 | CASSPDSGVQETQYF | TGCGCCAGCAGCCCGGATAGCGGGGTTCAAGAGACCCAGTACTTC
few | TRBD1 | TRBJ2-7 | TRBV29-1 | CSVRDRGEQYF | TGCAGCGTTAGGGACAGAGGAGAGCAGTACTTC
NA | TRBD2 | TRBJ2-1 | TRBV7-2 | CASSAGLAANEQFF | TGTGCCAGCAGCGCAGGACTAGCGGCCAATGAGCAGTTCTTC
many | NA | TRBJ2-7 | TRBV12-3/TRBV12-4 | CASSFFSSGEQYF | TGTGCCAGCAGTTTTTTCTCCTCGGGGGAGCAGTACTTC
NA | NA | TRBJ2-7 | TRBV27 | CASSFLPDSYEQYF | TGTGCCAGCAGCTTTTTGCCCGACTCCTACGAGCAGTACTTC
many | TRBD1 | TRBJ2-2 | TRBV7-2 | CASSSGQGAGTGELFF | TGTGCCAGCAGCTCAGGACAGGGGGCGGGCACCGGGGAGCTGTTTTTT
few | NA | TRBJ2-1 | TRBV12-3/TRBV12-4 | CASRSRTGLPEQFF | TGTGCCAGCCGTTCCAGGACTGGGCTCCCTGAGCAGTTCTTC
NA | NA | TRBJ1-1 | TRBV7-2 | CASSPEGLKNTEAFF | TGTGCCAGCAGCCCCGAGGGGCTTAAGAACACTGAAGCTTTCTTT
few | NA | TRBJ1-2 | TRBV27 | CASSLSTDYGYTF | TGTGCCAGCAGTTTAAGCACGGACTATGGCTACACCTTC
NA | TRBD1 | TRBJ2-1 | TRBV7-3 | CASSSGQGVNEQFF | TGTGCCAGCAGCTCGGGACAGGGGGTCAATGAGCAGTTCTTC
few | NA | TRBJ2-2 | TRBV12-3/TRBV12-4 | CASSFSGRTAGELFF | TGTGCCAGCAGTTTCTCGGGTCGAACCGCCGGGGAGCTGTTTTTT
few | TRBD2 | TRBJ2-2 | TRBV28 | CATLAGDGTGELFF | TGTGCCACCTTAGCGGGAGATGGCACCGGGGAGCTGTTTTTT
few | NA | TRBJ1-4 | TRBV6-1 | CASRPRRAGGGFNEKLFF | TGTGCCAGCAGGCCCAGGCGGGCAGGTGGTGGTTTTAATGAAAAACTGTTTTTT
NA | TRBD1 | TRBJ1-1 | TRBV5-1 | CASSRNEATGTYTEAFF | TGCGCCAGCAGCCGAAACGAAGCGACAGGGACGTACACTGAAGCTTTCTTT
NA | NA | TRBJ2-1 | TRBV9 | CASSVGSGITYNEQFF | TGTGCCAGCAGCGTAGGCTCAGGTATAACGTACAATGAGCAGTTCTTC
NA | TRBD1 | TRBJ2-5 | TRBV4-3 | CASSPGDREGETQYF | TGCGCCAGCAGCCCCGGGGACAGGGAGGGAGAGACCCAGTACTTC
NA | TRBD2 | TRBJ2-2 | TRBV9 | CASSVVALAGTGELFF | TGTGCCAGCAGCGTAGTCGCCCTAGCGGGGACCGGGGAGCTGTTTTTT
many | NA | TRBJ1-2 | TRBV5-1 | CASSQDPSGGYTF | TGCGCCAGCAGCCAGGACCCATCGGGAGGCTACACCTTC
NA | NA | TRBJ1-1 | TRBV2 | CASSAKTEAFF | TGTGCCAGCAGCGCTAAAACTGAAGCTTTCTTT
NA | NA | TRBJ1-1 | TRBV7-9 | CASSPYNILGEAFF | TGTGCCAGCAGCCCCTATAACATACTGGGAGAAGCTTTCTTT
NA | NA | TRBJ2-7 | TRBV7-8 | CASSPERFEQYF | TGTGCCAGCAGCCCAGAGAGGTTCGAGCAGTACTTC
few | NA | TRBJ1-1 | TRBV12-3/TRBV12-4 | CASSPYRVRMNTEAFF | TGTGCCAGCAGTCCCTACAGGGTTCGGATGAACACTGAAGCTTTCTTT
NA | NA | TRBJ1-1 | TRBV6-2/TRBV6-3 | CASSYVPVHTMNTEAFF | TGTGCCAGCAGTTACGTCCCGGTCCACACGATGAACACTGAAGCTTTCTTT
few | TRBD1 | TRBJ2-7 | TRBV18 | CASSPGTGPHEQYF | TGTGCCAGCTCACCTGGGACAGGTCCCCACGAGCAGTACTTC
NA | TRBD1 | TRBJ2-1 | TRBV5-1 | CASSLDRGTNEQFF | TGCGCCAGCAGCTTGGACAGGGGAACCAATGAGCAGTTCTTC
NA | TRBD1 | TRBJ2-1 | TRBV4-1 | CASSHQDRGSYNEQFF | TGCGCCAGCAGCCACCAGGACAGGGGGTCCTACAATGAGCAGTTCTTC
NA | TRBD1 | TRBJ2-6 | TRBV6-1 | CASSLRQGEANVLTF | TGTGCCAGCAGCCTCAGACAGGGGGAAGCCAACGTCCTGACTTTC
NA | NA | TRBJ2-1 | TRBV7-8 | CASSKRRLRSYNEQFF | TGTGCCAGCAGCAAACGTCGACTACGCTCCTACAATGAGCAGTTCTTC
many | NA | TRBJ1-1 | TRBV18 | CASSTKQGTEAFF | TGTGCCAGCTCAACAAAACAGGGCACTGAAGCTTTCTTT
NA | TRBD2 | TRBJ2-2 | TRBV7-2 | CACSLAGNTGELFF | TGTGCCTGCAGCTTAGCGGGGAACACCGGGGAGCTGTTTTTT
NA | NA | TRBJ2-5 | TRBV4-2 | CASSQARGETQYF | TGCGCCAGCAGCCAGGCTCGAGGGGAGACCCAGTACTTC
NA | NA | TRBJ1-6 | TRBV5-1 | CASSLGAQGVSPLHF | TGCGCCAGCAGCTTGGGTGCACAGGGTGTTTCACCCCTCCACTTT
many | NA | TRBJ1-6 | TRBV4-1 | CASSQASPSNSPLHF | TGCGCCAGCAGCCAGGCAAGCCCGAGTAATTCACCCCTCCACTTT